The 13 T cell receptor beta chains reported below all come from one sample, sequenced in a study of CD8+ T cells in alopecia areata. Extracted RNA was reverse transcribed, and the resulting cDNA served as sequencing template. Only in-frame clones appear in the TCRdb table, and some are missing; sequencing was by immunoSEQ multiplex PCR. The sample lists 200,000 to 250,000 clones, 64% occurring once. As for treatment: oral pan-JAK inhibitor, 5-10 mg twice daily. Sequenced here: CD4+ T cells sorted from blood, sampled at week 4, from a patient treated with tofacitinib. These receptors all stem from a human donor with alopecia areata.

The rearrangement links TRBV9 to TRBJ1-2; 7 nucleotides match TRBD1. Unmatched junction bases numbered 5, after V lost 4 bases and J lost 2 bases. The CDR3 has 14 amino acids. Looked up from germline, CDR1 is SGDLS and CDR2 is YYNGEE. CDR3 in DNA: TGTGCCAGCAGCTCTACGGGACAGAACTATGGCTACACCTTC. This sequence encodes CASSSTGQNYGYTF.

The J gene is TRBJ2-7, the V gene TRBV5-1; 9 bases line up with TRBD1. V lost 5 bases and J lost 2; bases outside the gene matches: 11. The length of the CDR3 is 16 residues. CDR1 is SGHRS, CDR2 YFSETQ, per germline. CDR3 sequence: CASRESGTGSTYEQYF. CDR3 DNA sequence: TGCGCCAGCAGAGAGTCCGGGACAGGGTCTACCTACGAGCAGTACTTC.

The V and J genes are TRBV27 and TRBJ1-5, with D hard to call. CDR3 length: 14 amino acids. With 4 bases removed from V and 0 bases from J, the gap between germline ends came to 7 bases. Germline loops: CDR1 MNHEY, CDR2 SMNVEV (reference sequence). CDR3 sequence: CASSYRDSNQPQHF. In nucleotides, the CDR3 is TGTGCCAGCAGTTACAGAGATAGCAATCAGCCCCAGCATTTT.

The V and J genes are TRBV7-2 and TRBJ2-3, with D perhaps matching TRBD2 (6 bases). CDR1 and CDR2 from the germline V gene are SGHTA and FQGNSA. Trimming shortened V by 7 bases and J by 6 bases, and 17 bases separated the two germline ends. This CDR3 comprises 14 residues. The CDR3: CASKERVLMDTQYF. The DNA for the CDR3 is TGTGCCAGCAAAGAGCGGGTCCTCATGGATACGCAGTATTTT.

In nucleotides, the CDR3 is TGCAGTGTGACAGATAATGAAAAACTGTTTTTT. Its protein is CSVTDNEKLFF. This chain joins TRBV20-1 and TRBJ1-4; the D gene is possibly TRBD1 (5 bases). Germline V gives CDR1 DFQATT, CDR2 SNEGSKA (reference sequence). The V end was cut by 7 bases, the J end by 4 bases, with 7 bases between. This CDR3 spans 11 amino acids.

The count of this clone is one. The rearrangement joins TRBV2 to TRBJ2-6; 9 bases fit TRBD1. Germline-derived CDR1 and CDR2 are SNHLY and FYNNEI. The V gene end was trimmed by 9 bases and the J gene end by 3 bases; junction bases not matched to a gene: 6. The CDR3 length is 15 residues. In nucleotides, the CDR3 is TGTGCCAGTTCACAGGGGGCCGGTGGGGCCAACGTCCTGACTTTC. The encoded protein is CASSQGAGGANVLTF.

The V call is TRBV30, the J call TRBJ1-2; D perhaps matches TRBD1 (5 bases). The CDR3 covers 14 residues. The germline V and J ends were trimmed by 5 bases and 7 bases, with 20 bases remaining between them. The germline V gene has CDR1 GTSNPN and CDR2 SVGIG (reference sequence). CDR3 in DNA: TGTGCCTGGTACCGGGACTCCCTTTTGGGTGGCTACACCTTC. The encoded protein is CAWYRDSLLGGYTF. Supplemented by reference TRBV30 and TRBJ1-2, the full variable domain reads SQTIHQWPATLVQPVGSPLSLECTVEGTSNPNLYWYRQAAGRGLQLLFYSVGIGQISSEVPQNLSASRPQDRQFILSSKKLLLSDSGFYLCAWYRDSLLGGYTFGSGTRLTVV.

The chain joins TRBV2 to TRBJ2-7; 7 bases align to TRBD2. Germline CDR1 and CDR2: SNHLY and FYNNEI. This CDR3 has 14 residues. J gave up 2 bases and V 7 bases, and 8 bases lay outside the gene matches. CDR3 sequence (DNA): TGTGCCAGCACCCCCGGGGCGGGGGCCTACGAGCAGTACTTC. Translated: CASTPGAGAYEQYF.

As for this clone: The same CDR3 also results from other DNA sequences found in this sample. The V call is TRBV2, the J call TRBJ2-1; 9 positions match TRBD2. Germline CDR1 is SNHLY and CDR2 is FYNNEI. The CDR3 is 15 residues long. The ends lost 4 bases at V and 1 base at J; junction bases unmatched: 2. The CDR3 DNA reads TGTGCCAGCAGTGTGGCGGGGGGGTCCTACAATGAGCAGTTCTTC. The encoded protein is CASSVAGGSYNEQFF.

V usage is TRBV4-1 and J usage is TRBJ1-2, with D perhaps matching TRBD1 (5 bases). The length of the CDR3 is 12 residues. Trimming removed 4 bases from V and 7 bases from J, with 10 bases in between. Per germline, CDR1 MGHRA and CDR2 YSYEKL. The CDR3 protein is CASSPGGLGYTF. The CDR3 region has the DNA TGCGCCAGCAGCCCGGGGGGTCTTGGCTACACCTTC.

The chain employs TRBV5-1 and TRBJ2-5; D might be TRBD1 or TRBD2, each matching 6 bases. Per germline, CDR1 SGHRS and CDR2 YFSETQ. Trimming cost V 2 bases and J 2 bases, with 10 bases left between them. This CDR3 spans 14 amino acids. CDR3 coding DNA: TGCGCCAGCAGCTTCGGAGGGGGTCAAGAGACCCAGTACTTC. Translating it yields CASSFGGGQETQYF.

The rearrangement joins TRBV11-2 to TRBJ2-2; D unresolved. CDR3 length: 15 residues. Looked up from germline, CDR1 is SGHAT and CDR2 is FQNNGV. V was shortened by 2 bases and J by 0 bases, with 7 bases between the two germline ends. The DNA for the CDR3 is TGTGCCAGCAGCTTATGGGGTGCGAACACCGGGGAGCTGTTTTTT. Translation: CASSLWGANTGELFF.

This chain links TRBV11-3 with TRBJ1-6; D unclear. CDR3 size: 14 residues. V lost 2 bases to trimming and J lost 7 bases, with 9 bases between them. Germline V gives CDR1 SGHNT, CDR2 YENEEA. The CDR3 region is CASSLTGNNSPLHF. The DNA of the CDR3 is TGTGCCAGCAGCTTAACGGGGAACAATTCACCCCTCCACTTT. The whole variable domain, remainder taken from reference TRBV11-3 and TRBJ1-6, is EAGVVQSPRYKIIEKKQPVAFWCNPISGHNTLYWYLQNLGQGPELLIRYENEEAVDDSQLPKDRFSAERLKGVDSTLKIQPAELGDSAVYLCASSLTGNNSPLHFGNGTRLTVT.